This TCR beta chain was identified during a study of chemoradiotherapy in HPV16-positive cancers. V was clipped by 4 bases and J by 3 bases, with 9 bases between them. Germline assignment: CDR1 SGHTA and CDR2 FQGTGA. The CDR3 is made up of 13 amino acids. TCRdb's copy holds only in-frame clones and misses some; the assay was immunoSEQ multiplex PCR. The sample records 900 to 1,100 clones, around 92% being singletons. Repeated repertoire sampling spanned the course of chemoradiotherapy. The specimen comprised tumor tissue, sampled from a patient who underwent chemoradiotherapy. This sequence originates from a human donor with HPV-associated anogenital cancer. The rearrangement links TRBV7-3 to TRBJ2-5; D not certain. The CDR3 DNA sequence: TGTGCCAGCAGCTCGACGCAAAAAGAGACCCAGTACTTC. Amino acids: CASSSTQKETQYF.